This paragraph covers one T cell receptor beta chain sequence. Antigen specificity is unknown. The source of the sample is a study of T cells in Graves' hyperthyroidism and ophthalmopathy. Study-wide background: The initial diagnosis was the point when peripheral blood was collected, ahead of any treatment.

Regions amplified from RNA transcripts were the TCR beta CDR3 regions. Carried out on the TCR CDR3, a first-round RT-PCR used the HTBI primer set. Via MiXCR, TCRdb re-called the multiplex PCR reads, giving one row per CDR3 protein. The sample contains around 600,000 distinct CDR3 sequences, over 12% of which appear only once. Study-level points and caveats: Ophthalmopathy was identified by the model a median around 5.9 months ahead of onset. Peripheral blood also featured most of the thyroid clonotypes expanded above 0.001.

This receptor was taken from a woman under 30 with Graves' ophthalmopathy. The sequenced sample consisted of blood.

The CDR3 is CASSFDRDSGELFF. The CDR3 bases are TGTGCCAGCAGCTTTGACAGGGATTCTGGGGAGCTGTTTTTT. The rearrangement links TRBV7-3 to TRBJ2-2; the match to TRBD1 covers 7 bases. This CDR3 has 14 residues. Trimming at V came to 3 bases and at J to 8 bases, leaving 6 bases not matched to a gene. The germline V gene encodes CDR1 SGHTA and CDR2 FQGTGA.